These T cell receptor beta chains were read from a single sample in a study of Tregs in tolerant kidney transplant recipients. Clones were read by immunoSEQ multiplex PCR, and TCRdb kept only the in-frame ones, dropping some. The table records roughly 66,000 clones, roughly 89% of them present only once. The material sequenced was CD8+ T cells from blood, taken before the transplant. The receptor source for this set is a human donor who received a combined kidney and bone marrow transplant. The CDR3 runs from the conserved cysteine through the conserved F or W. The D gene is left open where the match is weak. Rows may omit the clone size; those that give it use once, few, many or a size class.

j_call: TRBJ1-4; v_call: TRBV4-1; clone_size: -; d_call: -; cdr3_nt: TGCGCCAGCAGCCAAGAGACAGCTACTAATGAAAAACTGTTTTTT; cdr3_aa: CASSQETATNEKLFF
j_call: TRBJ1-5; v_call: TRBV7-9; clone_size: -; d_call: -; cdr3_nt: TGTGCCAGCAGCTTTACAGGGAGCAATCAGCCCCAGCATTTT; cdr3_aa: CASSFTGSNQPQHF
j_call: TRBJ1-1; v_call: TRBV29-1; clone_size: -; d_call: -; cdr3_nt: TGCAGCGTTGCCTCCCGGTTAAGTCCGCCCACTGAAGCTTTCTTT; cdr3_aa: CSVASRLSPPTEAFF
j_call: TRBJ2-3; v_call: TRBV5-5; clone_size: few; d_call: -; cdr3_nt: TGTGCCAGCAGCTTGTGGGGGCAGATCACAGATACGCAGTATTTT; cdr3_aa: CASSLWGQITDTQYF
j_call: TRBJ1-2; v_call: TRBV11-3; clone_size: -; d_call: TRBD1; cdr3_nt: TGTGCCAGCAGCTTTTCCGGGACAGGGAACGGCTACACCTTC; cdr3_aa: CASSFSGTGNGYTF
j_call: TRBJ2-3; v_call: TRBV28; clone_size: -; d_call: -; cdr3_nt: TGTGCCAGCAGTCTCCGGTCCCTATCCACAGATACGCAGTATTTT; cdr3_aa: CASSLRSLSTDTQYF
j_call: TRBJ1-1; v_call: TRBV6-6; clone_size: once; d_call: -; cdr3_nt: TGTGCCAGCATTCTACCGAACACTGAAGCTTTCTTT; cdr3_aa: CASILPNTEAFF
j_call: TRBJ2-1; v_call: TRBV7-2; clone_size: -; d_call: -; cdr3_nt: TGTGCCGGCAGTCAGGGTTGGGGGGGCTCGGATGAGCAGTTCTTC; cdr3_aa: CAGSQGWGGSDEQFF
j_call: TRBJ2-7; v_call: TRBV2; clone_size: -; d_call: TRBD2; cdr3_nt: TGTGCCAGCAGTGACGTGTTAGCGGGGTCCTACGAGCAGTACTTC; cdr3_aa: CASSDVLAGSYEQYF
j_call: TRBJ2-1; v_call: TRBV7-2; clone_size: -; d_call: TRBD2; cdr3_nt: TGTGCCAGCAGAACACTAGCGGGATCTCTCCTCTTC; cdr3_aa: CASRTLAGSLLF
j_call: TRBJ2-6; v_call: TRBV4-1; clone_size: -; d_call: -; cdr3_nt: TGCGCCAGCAGCCAAGATATGAGCGGGTATATCTCTGGGGCCAACGTCCTGACTTTC; cdr3_aa: CASSQDMSGYISGANVLTF
j_call: TRBJ1-6; v_call: TRBV7-2; clone_size: few; d_call: -; cdr3_nt: TGTGCCAGCAGCTTAGTGATCGTGGGCAGTAATTCACCCCTCCACTTT; cdr3_aa: CASSLVIVGSNSPLHF
j_call: TRBJ2-5; v_call: TRBV30; clone_size: -; d_call: TRBD2; cdr3_nt: TGTGCCTGGATCCCCCCGGGACTACTCCAAGAGACCCAGTACTTC; cdr3_aa: CAWIPPGLLQETQYF
j_call: TRBJ2-3; v_call: TRBV11-2; clone_size: -; d_call: TRBD2; cdr3_nt: TGTGCCAGCAGCACAACCGGGACTAGCGGGGGGGATGGCACAGATACGCAGTATTTT; cdr3_aa: CASSTTGTSGGDGTDTQYF
j_call: TRBJ2-5; v_call: TRBV7-9; clone_size: -; d_call: -; cdr3_nt: TGTGCCAGCAGCTTAGGTGGGGGCCGCTTCTTTACCCAGTACTTC; cdr3_aa: CASSLGGGRFFTQYF
j_call: TRBJ2-1; v_call: TRBV7-9; clone_size: once; d_call: TRBD2; cdr3_nt: TGTGCCAGCCCTACTTCAGCGGGAGAAGGTGAGCAGTTCTTC; cdr3_aa: CASPTSAGEGEQFF
j_call: TRBJ2-5; v_call: TRBV6-5; clone_size: once; d_call: TRBD2; cdr3_nt: TGTGCCAGCAGTACTCGGGAGGGCGGCGAGACCCAGTACTTC; cdr3_aa: CASSTREGGETQYF
j_call: TRBJ1-2; v_call: TRBV7-9; clone_size: -; d_call: TRBD1; cdr3_nt: TGTGCCAGCAGCTACGGGACAGGGGCGGATGGCTACACCTTC; cdr3_aa: CASSYGTGADGYTF
j_call: TRBJ2-1; v_call: TRBV19; clone_size: -; d_call: TRBD2; cdr3_nt: TGTGCCAGTAGCGCCGGGACTAGGGGACCCAATGAGCAGTTCTTC; cdr3_aa: CASSAGTRGPNEQFF
j_call: TRBJ1-6; v_call: TRBV30; clone_size: -; d_call: -; cdr3_nt: TGTGCCTGGAGGTCCCCCATTCGGGGCTCCTATAATTCACCCCTCCACTTT; cdr3_aa: CAWRSPIRGSYNSPLHF
j_call: TRBJ1-2; v_call: TRBV13; clone_size: -; d_call: TRBD1; cdr3_nt: TGTGCCAGCAGACTCGCAGGGGGCCCGAACGGCTACACCTTC; cdr3_aa: CASRLAGGPNGYTF
j_call: TRBJ1-4; v_call: TRBV28; clone_size: -; d_call: -; cdr3_nt: TGTGCCAGCAGTTTGACAGCCCCGGGCCCTAATGAAAAACTGTTTTTT; cdr3_aa: CASSLTAPGPNEKLFF
j_call: TRBJ1-2; v_call: TRBV21-1; clone_size: once; d_call: -; cdr3_nt: TGTGCCAGCAGCAAAGTTGGAGACTATGGCTACACCTTC; cdr3_aa: CASSKVGDYGYTF
j_call: TRBJ2-7; v_call: TRBV30; clone_size: -; d_call: -; cdr3_nt: TGTGCCTGGAGTGTGGGCAGGGGAACCTACGAGCAGTACTTC; cdr3_aa: CAWSVGRGTYEQYF
j_call: TRBJ2-2; v_call: TRBV7-6; clone_size: -; d_call: TRBD2; cdr3_nt: TGTGCCAGCAGCTTAGGAACTAGCGGACGGAACACCGGGGAGCTGTTTTTT; cdr3_aa: CASSLGTSGRNTGELFF
j_call: TRBJ2-7; v_call: TRBV6-1; clone_size: once; d_call: TRBD1; cdr3_nt: TGTGCCAGTAGTAGGACAGGGTCCTACGAGCAGTACTTC; cdr3_aa: CASSRTGSYEQYF
j_call: TRBJ2-2; v_call: TRBV5-4; clone_size: -; d_call: TRBD2; cdr3_nt: TGTGCCAGCAGCTTGGGGACTAGCGACACCGGGGAGCTGTTTTTT; cdr3_aa: CASSLGTSDTGELFF
j_call: TRBJ2-1; v_call: TRBV9; clone_size: -; d_call: -; cdr3_nt: TGTGCCAGCAAACCGGGGGACTCCTACAATGAGCAGTTCTTC; cdr3_aa: CASKPGDSYNEQFF
j_call: TRBJ2-3; v_call: TRBV11-2; clone_size: -; d_call: -; cdr3_nt: TGTGCCAGCAGCTTAGTGAGCCGAGGTAGCACAGATACGCAGTATTTT; cdr3_aa: CASSLVSRGSTDTQYF
j_call: TRBJ1-6; v_call: TRBV27; clone_size: -; d_call: -; cdr3_nt: TGTGCCAGCAGTTTAGGGTCTTGGCGGGACTCACCCCTCCACTTT; cdr3_aa: CASSLGSWRDSPLHF
j_call: TRBJ2-1; v_call: TRBV9; clone_size: -; d_call: TRBD2; cdr3_nt: TGTGCCAGCAGCATTAGCGGGGGGACGGGTAATGAGCAGTTCTTC; cdr3_aa: CASSISGGTGNEQFF
j_call: TRBJ1-1; v_call: TRBV6-1; clone_size: -; d_call: TRBD1; cdr3_nt: TGTGCCAGTAGGCAGACAGGGGCAGGTGAAGCTTTCTTT; cdr3_aa: CASRQTGAGEAFF
j_call: TRBJ2-3; v_call: TRBV2; clone_size: -; d_call: TRBD2; cdr3_nt: TGTGCCAGCGTTGGGGCCTTTAGCGGGGCTAGCACAGATACGCAGTATTTT; cdr3_aa: CASVGAFSGASTDTQYF
j_call: TRBJ1-2; v_call: TRBV19; clone_size: -; d_call: -; cdr3_nt: TGTGCCAGTTCGGCCTTCGACACCTACCACTATGGCTACACCTTC; cdr3_aa: CASSAFDTYHYGYTF
j_call: TRBJ2-2; v_call: TRBV4-3; clone_size: -; d_call: TRBD2; cdr3_nt: TGCGCCAGCAGCCAAGAAGCCCAGGGCGCAGGGAGGGCCGGGGAGCTGTTTTTT; cdr3_aa: CASSQEAQGAGRAGELFF
j_call: TRBJ2-3; v_call: TRBV7-6; clone_size: -; d_call: -; cdr3_nt: TGTGCCAGCAGCCCAACCAGGGGTAACGGGTATGGGGCAGATACGCAGTATTTT; cdr3_aa: CASSPTRGNGYGADTQYF
j_call: TRBJ2-7; v_call: TRBV7-6; clone_size: -; d_call: -; cdr3_nt: TGTGCCAGCAGCTTAATGGGGGGGGCCAGGGAGCAGTACTTC; cdr3_aa: CASSLMGGAREQYF
j_call: TRBJ2-4; v_call: TRBV13; clone_size: -; d_call: -; cdr3_nt: TGTGCCAGCAGCACCTCAGGGTTCAAAAACATTCAGTACTTC; cdr3_aa: CASSTSGFKNIQYF
j_call: TRBJ2-1; v_call: TRBV19; clone_size: -; d_call: -; cdr3_nt: TGTGCCAGTAGACTAAGCTATGAGCAGTTCTTC; cdr3_aa: CASRLSYEQFF
j_call: TRBJ2-3; v_call: TRBV13; clone_size: -; d_call: -; cdr3_nt: TGTGCCAGCAGCAATCGGGACTCTGGGGCACGGGATACGCAGTATTTT; cdr3_aa: CASSNRDSGARDTQYF
j_call: TRBJ2-5; v_call: TRBV7-7; clone_size: -; d_call: -; cdr3_nt: TGTGCCAGCAGCTTAGCAGGAGGCAGGCAAGAGACCCAGTACTTC; cdr3_aa: CASSLAGGRQETQYF
j_call: TRBJ2-3; v_call: TRBV5-1; clone_size: once; d_call: TRBD1; cdr3_nt: TGCGCCAGCAGCCCTCAAACAGGGGGCGGCACAGATACGCAGTATTTT; cdr3_aa: CASSPQTGGGTDTQYF
j_call: TRBJ2-7; v_call: TRBV4-2; clone_size: -; d_call: TRBD2; cdr3_nt: TGTGCCAGCTCTAGCGGGAGGGAAAACGAGCAGTACTTC; cdr3_aa: CASSSGRENEQYF
j_call: TRBJ1-2; v_call: TRBV15; clone_size: -; d_call: -; cdr3_nt: TGTGCCACCAGCAGAGATCGGTCAGGCACTAACTATGGCTACACCTTC; cdr3_aa: CATSRDRSGTNYGYTF
j_call: TRBJ2-2; v_call: TRBV5-1; clone_size: -; d_call: -; cdr3_nt: TGCGCCAGCAGCCCCAGGGGGGCTAGGTCTCAGGCCGGGGAGCTGTTTTTT; cdr3_aa: CASSPRGARSQAGELFF
j_call: TRBJ1-1; v_call: TRBV2; clone_size: -; d_call: -; cdr3_nt: TGTGCCAGCAGTGATAAGGGAGTGAACACTGAAGCTTTCTTT; cdr3_aa: CASSDKGVNTEAFF
j_call: TRBJ1-1; v_call: TRBV14; clone_size: -; d_call: -; cdr3_nt: TGTGCCAGCAGCCAAAACAGGGTTCGGAACACTGAAGCTTTCTTT; cdr3_aa: CASSQNRVRNTEAFF
j_call: TRBJ2-3; v_call: TRBV4-3; clone_size: -; d_call: -; cdr3_nt: TGCGCCAGCAGCCAAGAACGCGGCACAGATACGCAGTATTTT; cdr3_aa: CASSQERGTDTQYF
j_call: TRBJ2-7; v_call: TRBV29-1; clone_size: -; d_call: -; cdr3_nt: TGCAGCGTTCCCGGGAGAGCCTACGAGCAGTACTTC; cdr3_aa: CSVPGRAYEQYF
j_call: TRBJ2-1; v_call: TRBV13; clone_size: -; d_call: -; cdr3_nt: TGTGCCAGCACCGGGGTAGGGGGAACTACTTACAATGAGCAGTTCTTC; cdr3_aa: CASTGVGGTTYNEQFF
j_call: TRBJ1-3; v_call: TRBV4-1; clone_size: -; d_call: TRBD1; cdr3_nt: TGCGCCAGCAGCCTCCAGGGGGCTCGGACCTTTCACTCTGGAAACACCATATATTTT; cdr3_aa: CASSLQGARTFHSGNTIYF
j_call: TRBJ1-2; v_call: TRBV15; clone_size: -; d_call: -; cdr3_nt: TGTGCCACCAGCAGAGTTTCGGGATTGGAGTATGGCTACACCTTC; cdr3_aa: CATSRVSGLEYGYTF
j_call: TRBJ1-5; v_call: TRBV19; clone_size: -; d_call: TRBD1; cdr3_nt: TGTGCCAGTAGTATAGAATCGGACAGGGCCCAGCATTTT; cdr3_aa: CASSIESDRAQHF
j_call: TRBJ2-2; v_call: TRBV27; clone_size: -; d_call: -; cdr3_nt: TGTGCCAGCAGTTTTCAGGGTAACGGGGAGCTGTTTTTT; cdr3_aa: CASSFQGNGELFF
j_call: TRBJ2-7; v_call: TRBV19; clone_size: -; d_call: TRBD1; cdr3_nt: TGTGCCAGTAGTATTTATTGGACAGGGATCGGCTACGAGCAGTACTTC; cdr3_aa: CASSIYWTGIGYEQYF